This is a list of T cell receptor beta chains from one sample in a study of blood T cell repertoires in COVID-19. The repertoire was sequenced with immunoSEQ multiplex PCR; TCRdb's copy has only in-frame clones and lacks some. In the table there are fewer than 200,000 clones, roughly 79% of which are singletons. Sequenced material: peripheral blood. Receptor source: a woman in her 70s with acute or convalescent COVID-19. Each CDR3 is given with its conserved first and last residue. Each record gives: CDR3 protein, CDR3 DNA, D gene, clone size, J gene, V gene. A D gene is named only where the DNA matches it firmly. The size of a clone is reported for some rows only, either as once, few or many, or as a class for expanded clones.

CASSPSGGYNEQFF | TGTGCCAGCAGCCCCTCGGGGGGTTACAATGAGCAGTTCTTC | TRBD2 | NA | TRBJ2-1 | TRBV7-3
CASSYSRADSREQYF | TGTGCCAGCAGTTACTCGAGGGCGGACTCCCGTGAGCAGTACTTC | NA | NA | TRBJ2-7 | TRBV7-8
CAGSRDRDYEQYF | TGTGCCGGGTCCCGGGACAGGGACTACGAGCAGTACTTC | TRBD1 | NA | TRBJ2-7 | TRBV2
CASAKRGSYEQYF | TGTGCCAGCGCGAAGCGGGGATCCTACGAGCAGTACTTC | TRBD2 | NA | TRBJ2-7 | TRBV19
CASSPRSGGGPTDTQYF | TGTGCCAGCAGCCCCCGATCGGGGGGAGGGCCGACAGATACGCAGTATTTT | TRBD2 | NA | TRBJ2-3 | TRBV3-1/TRBV3-2
CASSGMRGLADNEQFF | TGTGCCAGCAGTGGGATGAGGGGACTAGCGGACAATGAGCAGTTCTTC | TRBD2 | NA | TRBJ2-1 | TRBV6-1
CASSLVLGLGYNEQFF | TGTGCCAGCAGCTTAGTGTTGGGGCTCGGCTACAATGAGCAGTTCTTC | NA | NA | TRBJ2-1 | TRBV7-9
CASSPQGGREKLFF | TGTGCCAGCTCACCCCAGGGTGGGCGAGAAAAACTGTTTTTT | NA | few | TRBJ1-4 | TRBV18
CASSDGGFEQYF | TGTGCCAGCAGTGATGGAGGGTTCGAGCAGTACTTC | NA | NA | TRBJ2-7 | TRBV27
CASSIDRGDTGELFF | TGTGCCAGCAGCATAGACAGGGGGGACACCGGGGAGCTGTTTTTT | TRBD1 | NA | TRBJ2-2 | TRBV5-4
CASPVVGQGDTGELFF | TGTGCCAGCCCAGTAGTGGGACAGGGTGACACCGGGGAGCTGTTTTTT | TRBD1 | NA | TRBJ2-2 | TRBV6-4
CASSLVGQLNEKLFF | TGCGCCAGCAGCTTGGTGGGACAACTAAATGAAAAACTGTTTTTT | NA | NA | TRBJ1-4 | TRBV5-1
CASSPSHQGNEQYF | TGTGCCAGCTCACCTTCTCATCAGGGAAACGAGCAGTACTTC | NA | NA | TRBJ2-7 | TRBV18
CASSGDSPKGQFF | TGTGCCAGCAGTGGGGACTCCCCGAAGGGGCAGTTCTTC | NA | many | TRBJ2-1 | TRBV12-3/TRBV12-4
CASSQEGGTTYTEAFF | TGCGCCAGCAGCCAAGAGGGGGGGACAACCTACACTGAAGCTTTCTTT | NA | NA | TRBJ1-1 | TRBV4-1
CASSLGGGRWPQHF | TGTGCCAGCAGCCTGGGGGGAGGCCGATGGCCCCAGCATTTT | NA | NA | TRBJ1-5 | TRBV5-8
CASSLEPGGGQETQYF | TGTGCCAGCAGCTTAGAGCCCGGGGGAGGGCAAGAGACCCAGTACTTC | TRBD2 | once | TRBJ2-5 | TRBV7-9
CASSKRGNTEAFF | TGTGCCAGCAGCAAACGGGGGAACACTGAAGCTTTCTTT | NA | once | TRBJ1-1 | TRBV7-2
CASSLGGTSGRALSYEQYF | TGCGCCAGCAGCTTGGGAGGGACTAGCGGGAGGGCCCTGTCCTACGAGCAGTACTTC | TRBD2 | NA | TRBJ2-7 | TRBV5-1
CASSARSTGATEAFF | TGTGCCAGCAGCGCGCGATCGACAGGGGCCACTGAAGCTTTCTTT | TRBD1 | NA | TRBJ1-1 | TRBV11-2
CASSKTAASYEQYF | TGTGCCAGTAGTAAAACGGCAGCGAGCTACGAGCAGTACTTC | NA | NA | TRBJ2-7 | TRBV19
CASSTRTGGDTF | TGTGCCAGTAGTACAAGGACAGGGGGGGACACCTTC | TRBD1 | few | TRBJ1-2 | TRBV19
CASSQLGTANSPLHF | TGCGCCAGCAGCCAGCTCGGGACAGCCAATTCACCCCTCCACTTT | TRBD1 | NA | TRBJ1-6 | TRBV4-1
CATSRAGVGLYEQYF | TGTGCCACCAGCAGAGCGGGAGTCGGCCTTTACGAGCAGTACTTC | NA | NA | TRBJ2-7 | TRBV15
CASSERYGEQFF | TGTGCCAGCAGTGAGAGGTACGGTGAGCAGTTCTTC | NA | NA | TRBJ2-1 | TRBV6-1
CASSQGASQMNTEAFF | TGTGCCAGCAGCCAGGGGGCCAGTCAAATGAACACTGAAGCTTTCTTT | NA | few | TRBJ1-1 | TRBV4-2
CASSITGFGNTIYF | TGTGCCAGTAGTATTACAGGGTTTGGAAACACCATATATTTT | NA | few | TRBJ1-3 | TRBV19
CASSFGGTRNEQYF | TGTGCCAGCAGCTTTGGGGGGACTAGAAACGAGCAGTACTTC | TRBD2 | many | TRBJ2-7 | TRBV7-2
CAWSEDRDTEAFF | TGTGCCTGGAGTGAGGACAGGGACACTGAAGCTTTCTTT | TRBD1 | NA | TRBJ1-1 | TRBV30
CAIRRTSAITDTQYF | TGTGCCATCAGGCGGACTAGCGCAATCACAGATACGCAGTATTTT | TRBD2 | NA | TRBJ2-3 | TRBV10-3
CASSLVYEGGYEQYF | TGCGCCAGCAGCTTGGTCTATGAGGGAGGGTACGAGCAGTACTTC | TRBD2 | NA | TRBJ2-7 | TRBV5-1
CASSKTSGYEQYF | TGTGCCAGCAGTAAGACTAGCGGGTACGAGCAGTACTTC | TRBD2 | NA | TRBJ2-7 | TRBV2
CSVGTGDQPQHF | TGCAGCGTTGGGACAGGGGATCAGCCCCAGCATTTT | TRBD1 | NA | TRBJ1-5 | TRBV29-1
CAWMSGTSYNEQFF | TGTGCCTGGATGAGCGGAACCTCCTACAATGAGCAGTTCTTC | NA | NA | TRBJ2-1 | TRBV30
CASSELAGVGETQYF | TGTGCCAGCAGTGAGCTAGCGGGAGTGGGAGAGACCCAGTACTTC | TRBD2 | NA | TRBJ2-5 | TRBV2
CSVRIPYRGEDEQFF | TGCAGCGTCCGAATCCCGTACAGGGGTGAGGATGAGCAGTTCTTC | TRBD1 | NA | TRBJ2-1 | TRBV29-1
CASSQRTGAATNEKLFF | TGCGCCAGCAGTCAAAGAACAGGGGCAGCGACTAATGAAAAACTGTTTTTT | TRBD1 | NA | TRBJ1-4 | TRBV23-1